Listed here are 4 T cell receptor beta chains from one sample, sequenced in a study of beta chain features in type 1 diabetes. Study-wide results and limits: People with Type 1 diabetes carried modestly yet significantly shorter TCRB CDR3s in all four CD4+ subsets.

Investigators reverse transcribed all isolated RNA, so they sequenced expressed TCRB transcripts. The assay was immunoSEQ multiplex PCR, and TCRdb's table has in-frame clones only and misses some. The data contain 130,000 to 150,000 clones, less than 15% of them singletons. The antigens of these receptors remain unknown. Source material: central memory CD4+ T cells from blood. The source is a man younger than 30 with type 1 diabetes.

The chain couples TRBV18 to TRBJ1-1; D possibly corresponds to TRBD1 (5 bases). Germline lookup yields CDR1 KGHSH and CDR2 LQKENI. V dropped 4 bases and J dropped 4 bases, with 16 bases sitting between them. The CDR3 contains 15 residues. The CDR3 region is CASSLSGDQGTEAFF. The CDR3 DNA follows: TGTGCCAGCTCACTATCGGGGGACCAGGGCACTGAAGCTTTCTTT.

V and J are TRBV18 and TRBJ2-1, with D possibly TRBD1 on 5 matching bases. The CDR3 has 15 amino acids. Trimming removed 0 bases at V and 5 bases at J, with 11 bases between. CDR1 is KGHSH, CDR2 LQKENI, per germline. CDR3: CASSPPSQGDNEQFF. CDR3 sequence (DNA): TGTGCCAGCTCACCACCAAGTCAGGGTGACAATGAGCAGTTCTTC.

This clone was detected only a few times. The CDR3 sequence is CASSLQTSFTDTQYF. The CDR3 DNA reads as TGTGCCAGCAGCCTTCAGACTAGTTTCACAGATACGCAGTATTTT. This chain uses TRBV7-8 with TRBJ2-3, with a tentative D call TRBD2 (6 bases). Germline loops: CDR1 SGHVS, CDR2 FQNEAQ. The V and J ends lost 5 bases and 2 bases respectively, with 14 bases between them. The CDR3 contains 15 residues.

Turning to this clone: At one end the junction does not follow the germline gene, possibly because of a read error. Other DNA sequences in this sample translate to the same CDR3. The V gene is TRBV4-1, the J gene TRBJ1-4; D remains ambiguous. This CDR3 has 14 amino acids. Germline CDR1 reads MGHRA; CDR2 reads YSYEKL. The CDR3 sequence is CASSQDLSNEKLFF. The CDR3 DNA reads TGTGCCAGCAGCCAAGATCTCTCGAATGAAAAACTGTTTTTT.